A single sample is the source of the 9 T cell receptor beta chains below, sequenced in a study of blood T cells in healthy people across ages. PCR was performed a second time for about 7 to 11 cycles using a sample-barcoded 5' primer and a J-beta primer mix. TCRdb itself ran the 5' RACE reads through MiXCR, one entry per CDR3 protein. The sample lists around 710,000 distinct CDR3 sequences, 40% to 45% occurring once. Sequenced: blood. These receptor sequences come from a woman aged 60 to 75 in good health.

This clonotype has just a few counts. V and J are TRBV20-1 and TRBJ2-5; D is ambiguous. Germline CDR1 DFQATT, CDR2 SNEGSKA (reference sequence). V was trimmed by 4 bases and J by 1 base, leaving 4 bases between them. The CDR3 runs 11 residues. DNA of the CDR3: TGCAGTGCTATGCGCCAAGAGACCCAGTACTTC. Its protein product is CSAMRQETQYF.

The chain joins TRBV7-2 to TRBJ2-1; tentatively, D is TRBD1 or TRBD2 (5 bases each). From germline, CDR1 is SGHTA and CDR2 FQGNSA. CDR3 size: 13 residues. V was trimmed by 11 bases and J by 4 bases, leaving 15 bases between them. Here the CDR3 DNA reads TGTGCCTCCCAGAGGGGCCTTTACAATGAGCAGTTCTTC. Its translation is CASQRGLYNEQFF.

The sample holds one count of this clonotype. The chain couples TRBV5-1 to TRBJ2-7; D is perhaps TRBD1 (6 bases). Germline V gives CDR1 SGHRS, CDR2 YFSETQ. With 5 bases removed from V and 5 bases from J, the gap between germline ends came to 17 bases. The CDR3 length is 14 residues. The CDR3 DNA reads TGCGCCAGCAGTCCCCCGGGACAAATTAACGAGCAGTACTTC. Residues: CASSPPGQINEQYF.

The chain carries TRBV7-2 and TRBJ2-3, with 12 bases identical to TRBD2. Germline CDR1 SGHTA, CDR2 FQGNSA. The junction had 3 bases not matched to a gene; V was cut back by 10 bases and J by 1 base. The CDR3 extends over 14 amino acids. The CDR3 protein is CATRLAGGTDTQYF. The CDR3, as DNA: TGTGCCACTCGACTAGCGGGAGGCACAGATACGCAGTATTTT.

This clonotype appeared a single time. One junction end disagrees with the germline gene, perhaps due to a read error. The chain is built from TRBV6-2 or TRBV6-3 and TRBJ1-1; possible D gene TRBD1, 6 bases. CDR3 length: 14 residues. Germline CDR1 reads MNHEY; CDR2 reads SVGEGT. CDR3 loop: CASTYSRGRAEAFF. The DNA of the CDR3 is TGTGCCAGCACTTACTCCAGGGGTAGGGCTGAAGCTTTCTTT.

CDR3 loop: CASSQEAFHEQFF. CDR3 bases: TGCGCCAGCAGCCAAGAAGCTTTCCATGAGCAGTTCTTC. The chain recombines TRBV4-1 with TRBJ2-1, with D uncertain. The length of the CDR3 is 13 residues. Trimming removed 0 bases at V and 8 bases at J, with 8 bases between. Per the germline V gene, CDR1 is MGHRA and CDR2 is YSYEKL.

V usage is TRBV7-2 and J usage is TRBJ2-7; D not resolved. Germline lookup yields CDR1 SGHTA and CDR2 FQGNSA. Trimming removed 2 bases from V and 3 bases from J, with 8 bases in between. The CDR3 is made up of 13 amino acids. The CDR3 DNA sequence: TGTGCCAGCAGCTTAACACAAGACTACGAGCAGTACTTC. Amino acids: CASSLTQDYEQYF.

CDR3 in amino acids: CAWSSGTGGRYEQYF. The CDR3, as DNA: TGTGCCTGGAGTTCTGGGACAGGGGGTAGATACGAGCAGTACTTC. The chain is built from TRBV30 and TRBJ2-5, with 11 bases matching TRBD1. The closer fit of TRBJ2-7 to the DNA end suggests the J call may be wrong. CDR3 size: 15 residues. Germline V gene sequence: CDR1 GTSNPN, CDR2 SVGIG (reference sequence).

The chain links TRBV7-9 to TRBJ2-1, with 9 nucleotides matching TRBD1. After removal of 2 bases from V and 5 bases from J, the junction contained 4 bases not matched to a gene. From germline, CDR1 is SEHNR and CDR2 FQNEAQ (reference sequence). The CDR3 is 15 residues long. The CDR3 is CASSLRDRAHNEQFF. In DNA, the CDR3 is TGTGCCAGCAGCTTACGGGACAGGGCCCACAATGAGCAGTTCTTC. Full variable domain (remainder filled in from reference TRBV7-9 and TRBJ2-1): DTGVSQNPRHKITKRGQNVTFRCDPISEHNRLYWYRQTLGQGPEFLTYFQNEAQLEKSRLLSDRFSAERPKGSFSTLEIQRTEQGDSAMYLCASSLRDRAHNEQFFGPGTRLTVL.